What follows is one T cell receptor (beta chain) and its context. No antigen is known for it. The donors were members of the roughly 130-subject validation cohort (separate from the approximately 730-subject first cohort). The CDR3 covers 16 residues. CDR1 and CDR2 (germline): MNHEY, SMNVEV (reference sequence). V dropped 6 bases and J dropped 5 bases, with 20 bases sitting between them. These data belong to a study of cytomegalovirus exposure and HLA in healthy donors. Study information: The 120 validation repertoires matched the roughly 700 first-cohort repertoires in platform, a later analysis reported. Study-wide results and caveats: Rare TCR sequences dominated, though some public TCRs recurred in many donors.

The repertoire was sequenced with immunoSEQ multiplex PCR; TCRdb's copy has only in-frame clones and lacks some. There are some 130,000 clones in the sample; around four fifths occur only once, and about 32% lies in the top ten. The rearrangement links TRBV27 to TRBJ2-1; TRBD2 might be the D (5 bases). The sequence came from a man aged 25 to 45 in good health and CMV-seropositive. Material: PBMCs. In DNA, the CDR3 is TGTGCCAGCAGCTCCCCTCGAGGGCGTGATAACAATGAGCAGTTCTTC. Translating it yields CASSSPRGRDNNEQFF.